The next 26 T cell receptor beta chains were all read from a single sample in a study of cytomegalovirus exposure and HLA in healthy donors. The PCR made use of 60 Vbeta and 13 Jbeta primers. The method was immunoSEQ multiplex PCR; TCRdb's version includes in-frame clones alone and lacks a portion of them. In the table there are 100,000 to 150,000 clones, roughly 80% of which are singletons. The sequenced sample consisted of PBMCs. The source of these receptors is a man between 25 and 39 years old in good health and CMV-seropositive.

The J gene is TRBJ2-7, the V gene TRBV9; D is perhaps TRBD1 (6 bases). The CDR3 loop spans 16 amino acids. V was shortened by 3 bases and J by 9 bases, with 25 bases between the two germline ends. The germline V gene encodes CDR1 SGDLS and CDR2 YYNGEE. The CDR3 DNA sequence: TGTGCCAGCAGCGAGCTTGGACAGAGACCCGACGACGGGCAGTACTTC. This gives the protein CASSELGQRPDDGQYF.

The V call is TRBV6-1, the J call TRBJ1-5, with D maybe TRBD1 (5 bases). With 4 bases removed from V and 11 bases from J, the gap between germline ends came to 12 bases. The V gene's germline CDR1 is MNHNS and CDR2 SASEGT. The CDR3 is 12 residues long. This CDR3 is CASSAPEGAQHF. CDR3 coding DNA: TGTGCCAGCAGTGCCCCTGAAGGGGCCCAGCATTTT.

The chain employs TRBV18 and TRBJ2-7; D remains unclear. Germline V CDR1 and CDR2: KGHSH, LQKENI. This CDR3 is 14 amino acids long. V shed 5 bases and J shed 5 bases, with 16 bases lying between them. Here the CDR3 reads CASSSTPSENEQYF. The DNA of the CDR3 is TGTGCCAGCTCATCGACTCCTTCCGAGAACGAGCAGTACTTC.

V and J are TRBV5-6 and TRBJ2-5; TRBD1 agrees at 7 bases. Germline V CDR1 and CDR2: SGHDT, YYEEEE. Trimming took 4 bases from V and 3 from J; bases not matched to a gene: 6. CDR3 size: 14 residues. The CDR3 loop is CASSRGQNKETQYF. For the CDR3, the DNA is TGTGCCAGCAGCCGGGGACAGAATAAAGAGACCCAGTACTTC.

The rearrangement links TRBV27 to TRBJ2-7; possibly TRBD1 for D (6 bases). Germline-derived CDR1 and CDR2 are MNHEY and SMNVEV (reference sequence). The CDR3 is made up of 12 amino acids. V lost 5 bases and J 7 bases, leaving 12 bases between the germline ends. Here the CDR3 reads CASSPTGFEQYF. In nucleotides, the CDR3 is TGTGCCAGCAGTCCCACAGGGTTTGAGCAGTACTTC.

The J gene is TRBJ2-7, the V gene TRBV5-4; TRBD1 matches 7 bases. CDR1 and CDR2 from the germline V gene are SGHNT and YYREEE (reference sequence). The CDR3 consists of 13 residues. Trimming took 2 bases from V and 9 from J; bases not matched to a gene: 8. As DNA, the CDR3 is TGTGCCAGCAGCTTCGTTGATTCAGGGGGGCAGTACTTC. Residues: CASSFVDSGGQYF.

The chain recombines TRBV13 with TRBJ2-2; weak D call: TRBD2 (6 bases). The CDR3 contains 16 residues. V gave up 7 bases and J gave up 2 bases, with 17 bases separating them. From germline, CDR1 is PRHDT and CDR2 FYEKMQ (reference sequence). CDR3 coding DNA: TGTGCCAGCAAGAACGTCGCGGGATTTAACACCGGGGAGCTGTTTTTT. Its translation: CASKNVAGFNTGELFF.

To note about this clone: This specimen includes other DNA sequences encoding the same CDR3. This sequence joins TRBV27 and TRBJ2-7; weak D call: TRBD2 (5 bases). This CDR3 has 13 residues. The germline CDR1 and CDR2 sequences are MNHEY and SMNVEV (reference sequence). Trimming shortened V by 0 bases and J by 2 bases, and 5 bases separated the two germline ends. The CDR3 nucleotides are TGTGCCAGCAGTTTATCGGGAGCCTACGAGCAGTACTTC. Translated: CASSLSGAYEQYF.

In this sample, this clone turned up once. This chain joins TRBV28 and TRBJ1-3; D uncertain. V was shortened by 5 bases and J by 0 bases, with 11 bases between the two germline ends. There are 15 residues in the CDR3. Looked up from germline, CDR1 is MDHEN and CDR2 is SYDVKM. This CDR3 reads CASSTRARSGNTIYF. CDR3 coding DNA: TGTGCCAGCAGTACGCGTGCCCGCTCTGGAAACACCATATATTTT.

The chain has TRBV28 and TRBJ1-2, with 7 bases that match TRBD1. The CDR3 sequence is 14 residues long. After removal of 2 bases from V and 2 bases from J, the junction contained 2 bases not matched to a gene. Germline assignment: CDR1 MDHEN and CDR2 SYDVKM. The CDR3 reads CASSLVGQNYGYTF. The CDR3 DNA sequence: TGTGCCAGCAGTTTAGTGGGACAGAACTATGGCTACACCTTC.

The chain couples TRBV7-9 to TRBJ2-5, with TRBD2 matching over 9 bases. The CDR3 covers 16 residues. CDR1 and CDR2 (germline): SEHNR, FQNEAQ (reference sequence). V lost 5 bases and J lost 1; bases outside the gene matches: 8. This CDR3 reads CASSPGTSPVQETQYF. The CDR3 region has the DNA TGTGCCAGCAGCCCCGGGACTAGCCCAGTCCAAGAGACCCAGTACTTC.

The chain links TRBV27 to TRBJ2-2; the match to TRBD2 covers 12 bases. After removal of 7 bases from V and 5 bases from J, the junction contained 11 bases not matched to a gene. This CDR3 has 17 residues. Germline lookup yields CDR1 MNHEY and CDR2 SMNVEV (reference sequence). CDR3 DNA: TGTGCCAGCACCCCCGTGTGGACTAGCGGGAAAACCGGGGAGCTGTTTTTT. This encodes CASTPVWTSGKTGELFF.

The CDR3 region has the DNA TGTGCCAGCAGCTTAGCCGGGACTAGCGGCCGAGAGCAGTACTTC. This codes for CASSLAGTSGREQYF. The J gene is TRBJ2-7, the V gene TRBV5-4, with 11 bases that match TRBD2. The CDR3 runs 15 residues. Germline V gene data show CDR1 as SGHNT and CDR2 as YYREEE (reference sequence). The trim removed 2 bases at V and 7 bases at J, leaving 8 bases unmatched.

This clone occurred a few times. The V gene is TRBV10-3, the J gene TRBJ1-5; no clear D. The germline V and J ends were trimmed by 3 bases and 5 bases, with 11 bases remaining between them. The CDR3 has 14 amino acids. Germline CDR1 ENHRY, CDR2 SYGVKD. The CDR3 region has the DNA TGTGCCATCAGTGACCGCCCTTCGGATCAGCCCCAGCATTTT. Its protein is CAISDRPSDQPQHF.

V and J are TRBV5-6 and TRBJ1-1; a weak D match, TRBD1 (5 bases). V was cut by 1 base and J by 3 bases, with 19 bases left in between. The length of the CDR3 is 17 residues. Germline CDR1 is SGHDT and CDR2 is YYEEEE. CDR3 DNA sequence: TGTGCCAGCAGCTTGTCGGCAGGACAAATCGTGGACACTGAAGCTTTCTTT. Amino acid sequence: CASSLSAGQIVDTEAFF.

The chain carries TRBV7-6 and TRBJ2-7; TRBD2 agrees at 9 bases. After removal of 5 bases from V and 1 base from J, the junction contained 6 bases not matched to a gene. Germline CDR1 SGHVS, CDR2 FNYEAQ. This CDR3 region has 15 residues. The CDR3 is CASSPNSGSSYEQYF. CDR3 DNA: TGTGCCAGCAGCCCGAATAGCGGGAGTTCCTACGAGCAGTACTTC.

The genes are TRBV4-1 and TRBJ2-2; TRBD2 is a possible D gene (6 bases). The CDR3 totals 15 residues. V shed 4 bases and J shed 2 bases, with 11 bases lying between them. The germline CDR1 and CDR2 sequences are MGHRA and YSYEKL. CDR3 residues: CASSPRGSNTGELFF. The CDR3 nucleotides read TGCGCCAGCAGCCCGCGGGGAAGTAACACCGGGGAGCTGTTTTTT.

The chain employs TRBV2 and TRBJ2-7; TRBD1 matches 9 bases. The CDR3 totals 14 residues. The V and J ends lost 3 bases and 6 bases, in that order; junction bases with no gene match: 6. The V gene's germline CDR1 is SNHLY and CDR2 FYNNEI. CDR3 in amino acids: CASSEPGQGPEQYF. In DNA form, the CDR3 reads TGTGCCAGCAGTGAGCCGGGACAGGGACCCGAGCAGTACTTC.

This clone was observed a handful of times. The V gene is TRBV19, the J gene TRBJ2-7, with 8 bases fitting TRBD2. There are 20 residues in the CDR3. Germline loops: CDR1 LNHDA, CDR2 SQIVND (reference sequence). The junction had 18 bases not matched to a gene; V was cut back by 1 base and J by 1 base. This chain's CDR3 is CASSIVGWKGPAGESYEQYF. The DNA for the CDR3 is TGTGCCAGTAGTATAGTGGGGTGGAAGGGGCCAGCGGGAGAATCCTACGAGCAGTACTTC.

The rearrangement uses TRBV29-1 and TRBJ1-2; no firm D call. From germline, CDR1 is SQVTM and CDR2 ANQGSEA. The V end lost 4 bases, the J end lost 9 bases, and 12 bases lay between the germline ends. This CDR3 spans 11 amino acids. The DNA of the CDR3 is TGCAGCGTTGCAAGAAGGGAGAGCTACACCTTC. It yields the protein CSVARRESYTF.

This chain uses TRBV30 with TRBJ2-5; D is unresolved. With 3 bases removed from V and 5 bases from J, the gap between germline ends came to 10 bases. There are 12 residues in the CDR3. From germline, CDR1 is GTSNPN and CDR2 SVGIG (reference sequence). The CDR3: CAWRYPRETQYF. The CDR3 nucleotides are TGTGCCTGGAGGTACCCGCGGGAGACCCAGTACTTC.

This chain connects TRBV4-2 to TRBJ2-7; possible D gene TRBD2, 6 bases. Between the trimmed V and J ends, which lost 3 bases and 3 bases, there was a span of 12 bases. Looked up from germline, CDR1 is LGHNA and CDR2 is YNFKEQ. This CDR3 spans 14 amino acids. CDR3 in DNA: TGTGCCAGCAGCCACCGCGGGACGGGCTACGAGCAGTACTTC. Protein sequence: CASSHRGTGYEQYF.

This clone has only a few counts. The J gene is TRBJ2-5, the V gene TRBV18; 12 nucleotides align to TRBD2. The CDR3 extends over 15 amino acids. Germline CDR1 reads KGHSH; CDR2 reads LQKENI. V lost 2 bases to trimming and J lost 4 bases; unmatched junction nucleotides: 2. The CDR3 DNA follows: TGTGCCAGCTCACCAGTACTAGCGGGAGGAGAGACCCAGTACTTC. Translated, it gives CASSPVLAGGETQYF.

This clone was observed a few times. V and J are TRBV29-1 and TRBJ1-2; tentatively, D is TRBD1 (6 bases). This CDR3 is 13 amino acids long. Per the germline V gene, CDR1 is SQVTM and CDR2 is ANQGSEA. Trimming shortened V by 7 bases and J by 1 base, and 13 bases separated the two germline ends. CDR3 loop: CSGILQGNYGYTF. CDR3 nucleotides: TGCAGCGGTATATTACAGGGTAACTATGGCTACACCTTC.

DNA for the CDR3: TGCGCCAGCAGTCAGACAGGGGGCTACGAGCAGTACTTC. Translation: CASSQTGGYEQYF. The genes are TRBV5-1 and TRBJ2-7; the match to TRBD1 covers 9 bases. Germline V lookup: CDR1 SGHRS, CDR2 YFSETQ. J gave up 3 bases and V 5 bases, and 3 bases lay outside the gene matches. This CDR3 has 13 amino acids.

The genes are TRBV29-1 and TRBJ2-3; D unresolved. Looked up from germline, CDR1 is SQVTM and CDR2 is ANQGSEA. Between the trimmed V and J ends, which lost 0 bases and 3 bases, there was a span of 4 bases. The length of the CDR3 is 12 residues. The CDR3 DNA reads TGCAGCGTTGAAGACGGGACAGATACGCAGTATTTT. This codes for CSVEDGTDTQYF.